This T cell receptor beta chain was retrieved from a study of esophageal squamous cell carcinoma under preoperative chemotherapy. Study observations and caveats: After chemotherapy, TCR diversity rose significantly in peripheral T cells but not in tumor-infiltrating lymphocytes.

Details on this clonotype: Its target is unknown.

This sample's time point: after preoperative PTX-NDP chemotherapy. TCRdb re-called the PCR reads through MiXCR, storing one row per CDR3 protein. The sample carries about 19,000 distinct CDR3 sequences, 46% recorded once. This CDR3 has 15 residues. Germline V CDR1 and CDR2: SGHTA, FQGNSA. This sequence joins TRBV7-2 and TRBJ2-3; 8 nucleotides align to TRBD2. The J call may not be correct, given that the DNA end is closer to TRBJ2-7. The sample here was taken from a patient given preoperative chemotherapy. The receptor's source is a human donor with esophageal squamous cell carcinoma. The donor label of this sample is uncertain. The CDR3 loop reads CASSHEQRGTYEQYF. In nucleotides, the CDR3 is TGTGCCAGCAGCCACGAGCAGCGGGGGACCTACGAGCAGTACTTC.